A single sample is the source of the 28 T cell receptor beta chains below, sequenced in a study of control samples from healthy donors and cancer patients. The method was immunoSEQ multiplex PCR; TCRdb's version includes in-frame clones alone and lacks a portion of them. The sample has some 120,000 clones, more than 85% seen once. The sequencing input was PBMCs. Receptor source: a man aged 50 to 59 with head and neck cancer.

The CDR3 nucleotides are TGTGCCAGCAGCTTTTTGACAGATACGCAGTATTTT. Translating gives CASSFLTDTQYF. V usage is TRBV7-6 and J usage is TRBJ2-3; D is ambiguous. This CDR3 region has 12 residues. Deletions cut 3 bases from V and 3 bases from J, with 4 bases between. CDR1 is SGHVS and CDR2 is FNYEAQ in the germline V gene.

V gene TRBV9 combines with J gene TRBJ1-3; the D gene is possibly TRBD1 (6 bases). Germline V gives CDR1 SGDLS, CDR2 YYNGEE. The CDR3 is 16 residues long. Trimming cost V 3 bases and J 0 bases, with 13 bases left between them. Here the CDR3 DNA reads TGTGCCAGCAGCGGCCCAGGGGCCTACTCTGGAAACACCATATATTTT. It specifies CASSGPGAYSGNTIYF.

The chain joins TRBV6-1 to TRBJ2-1, with unresolved D. The germline V and J ends were trimmed by 2 bases and 4 bases, with 12 bases remaining between them. Per germline, CDR1 MNHNS and CDR2 SASEGT. This CDR3 is 15 amino acids long. The CDR3 loop is CASSESASLYNEQFF. The CDR3 DNA reads as TGTGCCAGCAGTGAATCCGCCAGTTTGTACAATGAGCAGTTCTTC.

The chain has TRBV4-2 and TRBJ2-3; 11 bases map to TRBD2. Germline V gene data show CDR1 as LGHNA and CDR2 as YNFKEQ. There are 18 residues in the CDR3. Losses at the gene ends were 3 bases for V and 2 bases for J; bases not matched to a gene: 10. CDR3 amino acids: CASSHLTGTSGLTDTQYF. For the CDR3, the DNA is TGTGCCAGCAGCCATCTGACCGGGACTAGCGGACTCACAGATACGCAGTATTTT.

This clone was counted between two and nine times. The V call is TRBV9, the J call TRBJ2-1; D may be TRBD1 or TRBD2 (6 bases each). The CDR3 is made up of 15 amino acids. CDR1 is SGDLS, CDR2 YYNGEE, per germline. Trimming removed 0 bases from V and 7 bases from J, with 14 bases in between. The CDR3 nucleotides are TGTGCCAGCAGCGTAGGGGGGGCCGAAGGGAATGAGCAGTTCTTC. Amino acids: CASSVGGAEGNEQFF.

This sequence joins TRBV18 and TRBJ2-6; D possibly corresponds to TRBD2 (5 bases). The CDR3 totals 20 residues. Trimming cost V 2 bases and J 0 bases, with 20 bases left between them. Germline V CDR1 and CDR2: KGHSH, LQKENI. The CDR3 loop is CASSPYYRTEDSSGANVLTF. The CDR3 nucleotides read TGTGCCAGCTCACCATACTATAGGACGGAGGATAGCTCTGGGGCCAACGTCCTGACTTTC.

The chain links TRBV3-1 (or the pseudogene TRBV3-2) to TRBJ1-2; no definite D call. V lost 3 bases, J lost 6 bases, and 5 bases lay in between. This CDR3 contains 11 residues. Germline V gene sequence: CDR1 LGHDT, CDR2 YNNKEL (reference sequence). This CDR3 reads CASSHLDGYTF. The CDR3 region has the DNA TGTGCCAGCAGCCATCTTGATGGCTACACCTTC.

V usage is TRBV2 and J usage is TRBJ1-5; 12 nucleotides align to TRBD1. J lost 4 bases, V lost 6 bases, and 7 bases had no gene match. This CDR3 has 16 amino acids. The germline V gene encodes CDR1 SNHLY and CDR2 FYNNEI. CDR3 DNA: TGTGCCAGCAGGAACCGGGACAGGGGGCTTAATCAGCCCCAGCATTTT. It is translated as CASRNRDRGLNQPQHF.

This sequence joins TRBV30 and TRBJ1-2, with D tentatively TRBD1 (5 bases). V shed 0 bases and J shed 3 bases, with 14 bases lying between them. Germline V gives CDR1 GTSNPN, CDR2 SVGIG (reference sequence). The CDR3 runs to 15 residues. The CDR3 loop reads CAWSVPGTLHYGYTF. The CDR3 DNA reads TGTGCCTGGAGTGTACCAGGGACCCTCCACTATGGCTACACCTTC.

This sequence joins TRBV19 and TRBJ1-5; a weak D match, TRBD1 (5 bases). The germline V and J ends were trimmed by 5 bases and 3 bases, with 14 bases remaining between them. This CDR3 has 15 amino acids. Looked up from germline, CDR1 is LNHDA and CDR2 is SQIVND (reference sequence). The CDR3 DNA reads as TGTGCCAGTAGTCAGGGACTTTTCCTCAATCAGCCCCAGCATTTT. Its protein is CASSQGLFLNQPQHF.

The chain recombines TRBV4-3 with TRBJ1-2; D unclear. The germline V gene has CDR1 LGHNA and CDR2 YSLEER. The CDR3 is 18 residues long. With 0 bases removed from V and 1 base from J, the gap between germline ends came to 18 bases. The CDR3 sequence is CASSQDPSSGRYNYGYTF. CDR3 coding DNA: TGCGCCAGCAGCCAAGATCCGTCATCGGGTCGCTATAACTATGGCTACACCTTC.

V gene TRBV7-9 combines with J gene TRBJ1-5; D unresolved. Germline CDR1 reads SEHNR; CDR2 reads FQNEAQ (reference sequence). The V end was cut by 4 bases, the J end by 5 bases, with 15 bases between. The CDR3 runs to 15 residues. This CDR3 reads CASSSARAGYQPQHF. The CDR3 DNA is TGTGCCAGCAGCTCCGCCCGGGCAGGTTATCAGCCCCAGCATTTT.

This chain links TRBV4-2 with TRBJ1-4; D is possibly TRBD1 (6 bases). The CDR3 runs 13 residues. V shed 8 bases and J shed 8 bases, with 15 bases lying between them. Per germline, CDR1 LGHNA and CDR2 YNFKEQ. DNA of the CDR3: TGTGCCAGCGGTCCAGGGGTAAACGAAAAACTGTTTTTT. Residues: CASGPGVNEKLFF.

The chain recombines TRBV15 with TRBJ2-7; possible D gene TRBD1, 5 bases. V lost 0 bases and J lost 2, with 14 bases in between. The CDR3 has 16 residues. Germline assignment: CDR1 LNHNV and CDR2 YYDKDF (reference sequence). The CDR3 sequence is CATSREIGREPYEQYF. CDR3 coding DNA: TGTGCCACCAGCAGAGAGATAGGCAGGGAACCCTACGAGCAGTACTTC.

J is TRBJ2-2 and V is TRBV18; perhaps TRBD2 as D (7 bases). The CDR3 consists of 16 residues. Trimming took off 5 bases at V and 3 bases at J, with 16 bases between the two ends. Germline CDR1 KGHSH, CDR2 LQKENI. For the CDR3, the DNA is TGTGCCAGCTCAAGGTTCGCGGGGGCCGACACCGGGGAGCTGTTTTTT. This encodes CASSRFAGADTGELFF.

Remarks on this clone: Because the CDR3's place on the DNA is in doubt, the DNA is left out and the CDR3 is given as listed by TCRdb. The chain has TRBV12-3 or TRBV12-4 and TRBJ1-2. The CDR3 numbers 13 amino acids, ends counted. CDR3 sequence: CASSSSNLYGYTF.

The V call is TRBV18, the J call TRBJ2-5; 8 nucleotides agree with TRBD1. This CDR3 has 15 residues. Looked up from germline, CDR1 is KGHSH and CDR2 is LQKENI. Germline trimming cut 4 bases from V and 7 bases from J; bases unmatched to any gene: 11. The CDR3: CASSHGGQGFSTQYF. As DNA, the CDR3 is TGTGCCAGCTCACACGGAGGACAGGGCTTTTCGACCCAGTACTTC.

The chain joins TRBV7-6 to TRBJ2-5; D is unresolved. The germline V and J ends were trimmed by 1 base and 5 bases, with 5 bases remaining between them. The germline V gene has CDR1 SGHVS and CDR2 FNYEAQ. The length of the CDR3 is 12 residues. The CDR3 nucleotides read TGTGCCAGCAGCTTAGGGCTGGAGACCCAGTACTTC. Its protein is CASSLGLETQYF.

V is TRBV19 and J is TRBJ2-1; TRBD2 agrees at 8 bases. CDR3 length: 15 residues. Germline V lookup: CDR1 LNHDA, CDR2 SQIVND (reference sequence). With V trimmed by 2 bases and J by 10 bases, 10 bases remained unmatched. In DNA, the CDR3 is TGTGCCAGTAGTATATCACCTAGCGGGCAGTGGGAGCAGTTCTTC. It is translated as CASSISPSGQWEQFF.

The V call is TRBV4-1, the J call TRBJ1-4, with unresolved D. Germline V lookup: CDR1 MGHRA, CDR2 YSYEKL. V was trimmed by 4 bases and J by 14 bases, leaving 17 bases between them. The CDR3 has 13 amino acids. The CDR3 protein is CASSLWRAQSLFF. Written as DNA, the CDR3 is TGCGCCAGCAGCCTATGGCGAGCCCAGTCCCTGTTTTTT.

The rearrangement uses TRBV5-1 and TRBJ2-3; possible D gene TRBD2, 6 bases. The CDR3 runs 16 residues. V was pared by 0 bases and J by 1 base, with 12 bases between. The germline V gene has CDR1 SGHRS and CDR2 YFSETQ. CDR3 amino acids: CASSLAPGVGTDTQYF. The CDR3 bases are TGCGCCAGCAGCTTGGCTCCGGGGGTAGGCACAGATACGCAGTATTTT.

The gene calls are TRBV2 and TRBJ1-1; unclear D gene. V lost 7 bases and J 1 base, leaving 10 bases between the germline ends. Germline CDR1 reads SNHLY; CDR2 reads FYNNEI. This CDR3 has 13 amino acids. For the CDR3, the DNA is TGTGCCAGCATATTGCGGGAGAACACTGAAGCTTTCTTT. It yields the protein CASILRENTEAFF.

The chain combines TRBV5-1 with TRBJ1-1; the D is unclear. Trimming removed 10 bases from V and 3 bases from J, with 19 bases in between. There are 14 residues in the CDR3. Germline CDR1 SGHRS, CDR2 YFSETQ. The CDR3 DNA reads TGCGCCTCGGGCAGGAGCCACGCGGACACTGAAGCTTTCTTT. It specifies CASGRSHADTEAFF.

The chain joins TRBV7-2 to TRBJ2-7; possible D gene TRBD2, 7 bases. CDR3 length: 14 residues. V shed 5 bases and J shed 5 bases, with 16 bases lying between them. The germline CDR1 and CDR2 sequences are SGHTA and FQGNSA. The CDR3 spells CASSISRGGNEQYF. DNA of the CDR3: TGTGCCAGCAGCATATCCAGGGGAGGGAACGAGCAGTACTTC.

V is TRBV6-2 or TRBV6-3 and J is TRBJ2-2; D unclear. V dropped 2 bases and J dropped 2 bases, with 9 bases sitting between them. Per the germline V gene, CDR1 is MNHEY and CDR2 is SVGEGT. The CDR3 consists of 15 residues. CDR3 DNA: TGTGCCAGCAGTTACGGTGCAGTCAACACCGGGGAGCTGTTTTTT. The encoded protein is CASSYGAVNTGELFF.

The gene calls are TRBV18 and TRBJ1-1; D may be TRBD1 (5 bases). The V end lost 3 bases, the J end lost 0 bases, and 11 bases lay between the germline ends. There are 15 residues in the CDR3. In germline, CDR1 is KGHSH, CDR2 LQKENI. The CDR3 protein is CASSPRRGMNTEAFF. The CDR3 DNA reads as TGTGCCAGCTCACCTCGAAGGGGAATGAACACTGAAGCTTTCTTT.

The gene calls are TRBV7-3 and TRBJ1-5; the D is unclear. CDR1 and CDR2 (germline): SGHTA, FQGTGA. The CDR3 totals 12 residues. The ends were cut back, 6 bases at V and 9 bases at J, with 12 bases in the middle. CDR3 sequence reads: CASRFPTGPQHF. CDR3 sequence (DNA): TGTGCCAGCAGGTTCCCGACTGGGCCCCAGCATTTT. Variable domain in full (rest from reference TRBV7-3 and TRBJ1-5): GAGVSQTPSNKVTEKGKYVELRCDPISGHTALYWYRQSLGQGPEFLIYFQGTGAADDSGLPNDRFFAVRPEGSVSTLKIQRTERGDSAVYLCASRFPTGPQHFGDGTRLSIL.

The genes are TRBV13 and TRBJ2-1, with D possibly called TRBD1 or TRBD2 (5 bases each). CDR1 PRHDT and CDR2 FYEKMQ come from the germline V gene (reference sequence). Trimming left V 0 bases short and J 7 bases short, with 7 bases between. This CDR3 region has 13 residues. DNA of the CDR3: TGTGCCAGCAGCTTAGGGGGGGAGAATGAGCAGTTCTTC. This sequence encodes CASSLGGENEQFF. Looking up the rest from reference TRBV13 and TRBJ2-1 gives the full variable domain: AAGVIQSPRHLIKEKRETATLKCYPIPRHDTVYWYQQGPGQDPQFLISFYEKMQSDKGSIPDRFSAQQFSDYHSELNMSSLELGDSALYFCASSLGGENEQFFGPGTRLTVL.